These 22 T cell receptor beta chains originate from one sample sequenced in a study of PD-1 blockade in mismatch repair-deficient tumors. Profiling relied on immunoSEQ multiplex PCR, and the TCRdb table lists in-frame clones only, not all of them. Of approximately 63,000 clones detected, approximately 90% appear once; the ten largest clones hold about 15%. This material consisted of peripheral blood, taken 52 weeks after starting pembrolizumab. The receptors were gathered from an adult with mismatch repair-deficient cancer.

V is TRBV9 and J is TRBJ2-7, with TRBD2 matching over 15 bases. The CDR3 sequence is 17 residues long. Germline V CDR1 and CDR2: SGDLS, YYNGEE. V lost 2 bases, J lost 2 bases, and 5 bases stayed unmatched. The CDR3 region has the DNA TGTGCCAGCAGCGTCGGGACTAGCGGGAGGCCCCCCTACGAGCAGTACTTC. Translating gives CASSVGTSGRPPYEQYF.

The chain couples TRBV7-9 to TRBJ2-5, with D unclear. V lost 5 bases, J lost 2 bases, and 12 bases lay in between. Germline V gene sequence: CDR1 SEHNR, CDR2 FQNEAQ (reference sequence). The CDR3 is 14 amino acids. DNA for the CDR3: TGTGCCAGCAGCGGTCGAACAGCACAAGAGACCCAGTACTTC. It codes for CASSGRTAQETQYF.

The CDR3 reads CASSLVGGANTDTQYF. DNA of the CDR3: TGCGCCAGCAGCTTGGTGGGCGGCGCAAACACAGATACGCAGTATTTT. The chain couples TRBV5-1 to TRBJ2-3; D is unclear. V lost 0 bases and J lost 2, with 13 bases in between. This CDR3 is built from 16 residues. Looked up from germline, CDR1 is SGHRS and CDR2 is YFSETQ. The full variable domain, rest sourced from reference TRBV5-1 and TRBJ2-3, is KAGVTQTPRYLIKTRGQQVTLSCSPISGHRSVSWYQQTPGQGLQFLFEYFSETQRNKGNFPGRFSGRQFSNSRSEMNVSTLELGDSALYLCASSLVGGANTDTQYFGPGTRLTVL.

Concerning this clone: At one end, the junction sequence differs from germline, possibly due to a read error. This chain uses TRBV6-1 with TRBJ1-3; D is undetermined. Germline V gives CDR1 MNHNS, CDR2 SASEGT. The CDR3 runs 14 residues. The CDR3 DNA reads TGCGCGATAGGCAGTTACCGCTCTGGAAACACCATATATTTT. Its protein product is CAIGSYRSGNTIYF.

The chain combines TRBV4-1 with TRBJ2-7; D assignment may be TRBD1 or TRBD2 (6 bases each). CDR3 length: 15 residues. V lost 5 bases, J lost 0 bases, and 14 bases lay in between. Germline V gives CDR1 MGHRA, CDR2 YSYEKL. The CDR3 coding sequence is TGCGCCAGCAGCTTGCGACTAGGGGGCTCCTACGAGCAGTACTTC. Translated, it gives CASSLRLGGSYEQYF.

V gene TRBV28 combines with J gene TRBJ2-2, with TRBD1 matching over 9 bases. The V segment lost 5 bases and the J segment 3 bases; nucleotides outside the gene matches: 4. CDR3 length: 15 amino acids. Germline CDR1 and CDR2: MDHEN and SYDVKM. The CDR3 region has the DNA TGTGCCAGCAGTCACAGGGGGCTTTACACCGGGGAGCTGTTTTTT. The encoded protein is CASSHRGLYTGELFF.

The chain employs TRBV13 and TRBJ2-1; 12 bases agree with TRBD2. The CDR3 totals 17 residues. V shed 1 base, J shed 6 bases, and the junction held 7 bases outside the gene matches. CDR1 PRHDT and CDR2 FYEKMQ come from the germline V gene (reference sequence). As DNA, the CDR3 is TGTGCCAGCAGCTTAGAGACTAGCGGGAGTGGTCGCAATGAGCAGTTCTTC. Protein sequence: CASSLETSGSGRNEQFF.

CDR3 DNA: TGTGCCAGTAGTATTGGACGGGACTACGAGCAGTACTTC. Amino acids: CASSIGRDYEQYF. The chain recombines TRBV19 with TRBJ2-7; possible D gene TRBD2, 5 bases. This CDR3 contains 13 residues. The V end lost 3 bases, the J end lost 3 bases, and 9 bases lay between the germline ends. Germline V gene sequence: CDR1 LNHDA, CDR2 SQIVND (reference sequence).

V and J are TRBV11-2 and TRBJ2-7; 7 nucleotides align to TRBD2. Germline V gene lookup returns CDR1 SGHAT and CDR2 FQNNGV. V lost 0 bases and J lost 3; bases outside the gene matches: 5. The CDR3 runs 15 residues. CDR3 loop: CASSLELAPNYEQYF. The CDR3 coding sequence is TGTGCCAGCAGCTTAGAACTAGCGCCGAACTACGAGCAGTACTTC.

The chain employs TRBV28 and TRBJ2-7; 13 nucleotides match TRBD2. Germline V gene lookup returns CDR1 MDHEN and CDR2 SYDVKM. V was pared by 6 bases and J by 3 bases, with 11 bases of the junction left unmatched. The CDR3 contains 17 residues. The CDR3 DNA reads TGTGCCAGCAGCCGAAGGACTAGCGGGAGATTTGACTACGAGCAGTACTTC. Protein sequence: CASSRRTSGRFDYEQYF. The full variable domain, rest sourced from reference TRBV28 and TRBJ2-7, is DVKVTQSSRYLVKRTGEKVFLECVQDMDHENMFWYRQDPGLGLRLIYFSYDVKMKEKGDIPEGYSVSREKKERFSLILESASTNQTSMYLCASSRRTSGRFDYEQYFGPGTRLTVT.

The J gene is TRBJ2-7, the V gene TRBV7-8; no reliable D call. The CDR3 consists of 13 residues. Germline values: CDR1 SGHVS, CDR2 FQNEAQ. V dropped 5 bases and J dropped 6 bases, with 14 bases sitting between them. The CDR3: CASSRGPGLEQYF. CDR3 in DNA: TGTGCCAGCAGCCGTGGTCCGGGTCTCGAGCAGTACTTC.

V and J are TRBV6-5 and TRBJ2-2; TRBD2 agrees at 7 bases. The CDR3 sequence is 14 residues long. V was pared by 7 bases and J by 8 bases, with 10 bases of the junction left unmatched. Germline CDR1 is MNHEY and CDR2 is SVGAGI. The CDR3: CASNPTSAGGELFF. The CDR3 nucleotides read TGTGCCAGCAACCCCACTAGCGCTGGGGGGGAGCTGTTTTTT.

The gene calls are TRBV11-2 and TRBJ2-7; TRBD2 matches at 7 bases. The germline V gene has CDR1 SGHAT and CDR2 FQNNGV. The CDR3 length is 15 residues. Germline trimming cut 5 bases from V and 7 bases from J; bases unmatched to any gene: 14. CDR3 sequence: CASSPEGWGGREQYF. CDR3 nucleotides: TGTGCCAGCAGCCCAGAAGGATGGGGGGGGAGGGAGCAGTACTTC. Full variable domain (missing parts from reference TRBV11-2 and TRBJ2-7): EAGVAQSPRYKIIEKRQSVAFWCNPISGHATLYWYQQILGQGPKLLIQFQNNGVVDDSQLPKDRFSAERLKGVDSTLKIQPAKLEDSAVYLCASSPEGWGGREQYFGPGTRLTVT.

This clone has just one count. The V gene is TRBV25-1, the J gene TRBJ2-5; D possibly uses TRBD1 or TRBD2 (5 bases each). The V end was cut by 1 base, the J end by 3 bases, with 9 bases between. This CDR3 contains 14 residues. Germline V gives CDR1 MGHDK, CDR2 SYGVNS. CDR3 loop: CASSEFGGKETQYF. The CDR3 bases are TGTGCCAGCAGTGAATTTGGGGGAAAAGAGACCCAGTACTTC. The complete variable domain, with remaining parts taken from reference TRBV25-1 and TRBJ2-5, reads EADIYQTPRYLVIGTGKKITLECSQTMGHDKMYWYQQDPGMELHLIHYSYGVNSTEKGDLSSESTVSRIRTEHFPLTLESARPSHTSQYLCASSEFGGKETQYFGPGTRLLVL.

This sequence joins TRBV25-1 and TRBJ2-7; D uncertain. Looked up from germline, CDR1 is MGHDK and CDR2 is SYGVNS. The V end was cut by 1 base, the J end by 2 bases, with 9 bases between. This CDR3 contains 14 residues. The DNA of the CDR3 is TGTGCCAGCAGTGAATTTAACAGCGCCTACGAGCAGTACTTC. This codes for CASSEFNSAYEQYF.

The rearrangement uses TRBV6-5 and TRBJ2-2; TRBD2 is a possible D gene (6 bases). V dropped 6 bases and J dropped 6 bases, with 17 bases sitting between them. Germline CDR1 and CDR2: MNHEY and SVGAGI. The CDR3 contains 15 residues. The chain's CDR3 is CASRPLRWGAGELFF. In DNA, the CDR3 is TGTGCCAGCAGGCCTCTCAGATGGGGGGCCGGGGAGCTGTTTTTT.

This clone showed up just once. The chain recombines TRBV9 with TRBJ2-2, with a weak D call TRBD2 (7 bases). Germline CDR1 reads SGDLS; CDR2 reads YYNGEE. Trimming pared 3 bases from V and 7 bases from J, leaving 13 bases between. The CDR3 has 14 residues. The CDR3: CASSARGAGGELFF. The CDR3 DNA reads TGTGCCAGCAGCGCCCGGGGGGCAGGCGGGGAGCTGTTTTTT.

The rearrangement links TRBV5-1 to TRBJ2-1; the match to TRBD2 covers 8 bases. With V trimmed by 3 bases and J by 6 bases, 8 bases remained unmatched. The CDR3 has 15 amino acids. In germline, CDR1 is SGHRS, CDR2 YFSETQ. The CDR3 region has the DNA TGCGCCAGCAGCTCACTTTCCGGGAGGGGCAATGAGCAGTTCTTC. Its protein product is CASSSLSGRGNEQFF.

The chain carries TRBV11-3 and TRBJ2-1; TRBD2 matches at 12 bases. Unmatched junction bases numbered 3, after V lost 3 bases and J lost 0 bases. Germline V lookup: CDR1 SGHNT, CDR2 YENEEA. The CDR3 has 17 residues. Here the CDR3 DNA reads TGTGCCAGCAGCTTGGGACTAGCGGGCCGCTCCTACAATGAGCAGTTCTTC. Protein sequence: CASSLGLAGRSYNEQFF.

CDR3 coding DNA: TGTGCCAGCAGTTTATTGGAGGAGTCCGAAGAGACCCAGTACTTC. Translation gives CASSLLEESEETQYF. The rearrangement joins TRBV28 to TRBJ2-5; maybe TRBD2 (5 bases). The CDR3 runs to 15 residues. Per the germline V gene, CDR1 is MDHEN and CDR2 is SYDVKM. The V end lost 1 base, the J end lost 3 bases, and 12 bases lay between the germline ends.

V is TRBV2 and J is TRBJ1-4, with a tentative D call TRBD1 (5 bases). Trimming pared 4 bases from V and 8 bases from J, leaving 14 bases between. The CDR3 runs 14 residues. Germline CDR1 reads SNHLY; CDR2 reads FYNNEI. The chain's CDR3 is CASSVGQGREKLFF. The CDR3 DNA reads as TGTGCCAGCAGTGTGGGCCAGGGTCGGGAAAAACTGTTTTTT. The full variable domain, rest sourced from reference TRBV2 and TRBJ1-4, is EPEVTQTPSHQVTQMGQEVILRCVPISNHLYFYWYRQILGQKVEFLVSFYNNEISEKSEIFDDQFSVERPDGSNFTLKIRSTKLEDSAMYFCASSVGQGREKLFFGSGTQLSVL.

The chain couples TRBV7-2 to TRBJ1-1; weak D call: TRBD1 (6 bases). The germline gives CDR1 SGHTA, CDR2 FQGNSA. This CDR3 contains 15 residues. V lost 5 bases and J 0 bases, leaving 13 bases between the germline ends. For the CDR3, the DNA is TGTGCCAGCAGCCGGGGGGGCCAAATGAACACTGAAGCTTTCTTT. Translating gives CASSRGGQMNTEAFF.